One sample yielded the 16 T cell receptor beta chains listed below, sequenced in a study of shared clonotypes between healthy human individuals. Clones were read by immunoSEQ multiplex PCR, and TCRdb kept only the in-frame ones, dropping some. The data show 2 million to 2.5 million clones, 90% to 96% seen once. Material for sequencing was naive CD4+ T cells sorted from blood. Subset given: CD45RA+ positively selected. These receptors were collected from a young man in good health.

The rearrangement links TRBV5-6 to TRBJ1-6; the D is unclear. V gave up 4 bases and J gave up 17 bases, with 16 bases separating them. CDR3 size: 12 residues. Germline V gene data show CDR1 as SGHDT and CDR2 as YYEEEE. In DNA form, the CDR3 reads TGTGCCAGCAGCACTCCGGGGATCCCGGTCCACTTT. This encodes CASSTPGIPVHF. Using reference TRBV5-6 and TRBJ1-6 for the parts outside the CDR3, the full variable domain is DAGVTQSPTHLIKTRGQQVTLRCSPKSGHDTVSWYQQALGQGPQFIFQYYEEEERQRGNFPDRFSGHQFPNYSSELNVNALLLGDSALYLCASSTPGIPVHFGNGTRLTVT.

The chain joins TRBV12-2 to TRBJ2-1. TRBV12-2 is shown as a pseudogene. The CDR3 is 13 residues long. CDR3 in DNA: TGTGCAAGTCGCCCTTTCCGGGACCTCCGGCAGTTCTTC. Amino acid sequence: CASRPFRDLRQFF.

V gene TRBV6-5 combines with J gene TRBJ1-1; D not resolved. The CDR3 has 14 residues. V shed 5 bases and J shed 7 bases, with 17 bases lying between them. Germline CDR1 MNHEY, CDR2 SVGAGI. DNA of the CDR3: TGTGCCAGCAGTAGATGGCGGGGAAAGGATGAAGCTTTCTTT. Protein sequence: CASSRWRGKDEAFF.

This sequence joins TRBV6-1 and TRBJ2-2; D might be TRBD2 (5 bases). The germline gives CDR1 MNHNS, CDR2 SASEGT. Trimming cost V 3 bases and J 2 bases, with 10 bases left between them. The CDR3 is 15 residues long. The DNA of the CDR3 is TGTGCCAGCAGTGAGCCGGGAAGAAACACCGGGGAGCTGTTTTTT. Its translation is CASSEPGRNTGELFF.

V is TRBV6-1 and J is TRBJ2-5, with D perhaps given as TRBD1 or TRBD2 (5 bases each). The germline V gene has CDR1 MNHNS and CDR2 SASEGT. The CDR3 is 13 amino acids. V shed 7 bases and J shed 5 bases, with 14 bases lying between them. The CDR3 reads CASKMQGVETQYF. The CDR3 DNA reads as TGTGCCAGCAAAATGCAGGGAGTCGAGACCCAGTACTTC.

The chain employs TRBV28 and TRBJ2-7, with TRBD1 as a possible D gene (5 bases). Per the germline V gene, CDR1 is MDHEN and CDR2 is SYDVKM. The V and J ends lost 8 bases and 2 bases respectively, with 7 bases between them. CDR3 length: 11 amino acids. The DNA of the CDR3 is TGTGCCAGCCTGGGGCCCTACGAGCAGTACTTC. It is translated as CASLGPYEQYF. Looking up the rest from reference TRBV28 and TRBJ2-7 gives the full variable domain: DVKVTQSSRYLVKRTGEKVFLECVQDMDHENMFWYRQDPGLGLRLIYFSYDVKMKEKGDIPEGYSVSREKKERFSLILESASTNQTSMYLCASLGPYEQYFGPGTRLTVT.

The V call is TRBV13, the J call TRBJ1-2; a possible D gene is TRBD1 (5 bases). V lost 5 bases, J lost 0 bases, and 13 bases lay in between. Looked up from germline, CDR1 is PRHDT and CDR2 is FYEKMQ (reference sequence). The CDR3 spans 15 residues. CDR3 loop: CASSPGRPANYGYTF. The CDR3 nucleotides are TGTGCCAGCAGCCCGGGACGTCCGGCTAACTATGGCTACACCTTC.

This sequence joins TRBV6-5 and TRBJ1-5; no definite D call. Germline V gives CDR1 MNHEY, CDR2 SVGAGI. Trimming pared 0 bases from V and 6 bases from J, leaving 6 bases between. The CDR3 length is 13 residues. CDR3 loop: CASSYSWSQPQHF. CDR3 DNA sequence: TGTGCCAGCAGTTACTCATGGAGTCAGCCCCAGCATTTT.

The sample holds a few counts of this clone. This rearrangement joins TRBV5-1 to TRBJ2-1, with D maybe TRBD1 (5 bases). Trimming left V 0 bases short and J 3 bases short, with 10 bases between. CDR3 length: 15 amino acids. Germline values: CDR1 SGHRS, CDR2 YFSETQ. CDR3 region: CASSLEAGIYNEQFF. The CDR3 nucleotides are TGCGCCAGCAGCTTGGAGGCAGGGATCTACAATGAGCAGTTCTTC.

As concerns this clone: Within the sample, other DNA sequences also encode this same CDR3. V usage is TRBV5-1 and J usage is TRBJ1-3; D ambiguous. The CDR3 totals 15 residues. Germline V gene lookup returns CDR1 SGHRS and CDR2 YFSETQ. Trimming cost V 0 bases and J 1 base, with 8 bases left between them. The CDR3 DNA is TGCGCCAGCAGCTTGGATGGTTCATCTGGAAACACCATATATTTT. Encoded protein: CASSLDGSSGNTIYF.

J is TRBJ1-5 and V is TRBV27; 10 bases agree with TRBD1. CDR1 MNHEY and CDR2 SMNVEV come from the germline V gene (reference sequence). The J segment lost 6 bases and the V segment lost 6 bases, leaving 8 bases of the junction unmatched. The CDR3 spans 15 residues. The CDR3 reads CASRRGQGLFQPQHF. DNA for the CDR3: TGTGCCAGCAGAAGGGGACAGGGGTTGTTTCAGCCCCAGCATTTT.

The rearrangement uses TRBV30 and TRBJ2-7; 13 nucleotides align to TRBD2. CDR1 and CDR2 (germline): GTSNPN, SVGIG (reference sequence). The CDR3 consists of 19 residues. The V segment lost 3 bases and the J segment 0 bases; nucleotides outside the gene matches: 14. The CDR3 DNA sequence: TGTGCCTGGAGCACAATGAGGACTAGCGGGAGCGGATACTCCTACGAGCAGTACTTC. This codes for CAWSTMRTSGSGYSYEQYF.

V is TRBV19 and J is TRBJ1-2; 8 bases match TRBD1. Germline V CDR1 and CDR2: LNHDA, SQIVND (reference sequence). The ends lost 6 bases at V and 6 bases at J; junction bases unmatched: 9. CDR3 size: 14 residues. DNA for the CDR3: TGTGCCAGTAGAGTTGACAGGGGCAGGGATGGCTACACCTTC. This translates into CASRVDRGRDGYTF.

The J gene is TRBJ1-2, the V gene TRBV5-1; D remains unclear. From germline, CDR1 is SGHRS and CDR2 YFSETQ. V lost 1 base and J 11 bases, leaving 15 bases between the germline ends. CDR3 size: 13 residues. The CDR3 DNA reads TGCGCCAGCAGCTTGCCTACGGCCCCTCCTTACACCTTC. Encoded protein: CASSLPTAPPYTF.

The chain couples TRBV5-6 to TRBJ2-1, with 12 bases identical to TRBD2. The CDR3 loop spans 15 amino acids. Germline values: CDR1 SGHDT, CDR2 YYEEEE. Unmatched junction bases numbered 5, after V lost 3 bases and J lost 7 bases. CDR3 residues: CASSSLAGGPNEQFF. For the CDR3, the DNA is TGTGCCAGCAGCTCCCTAGCGGGAGGGCCGAATGAGCAGTTCTTC.

This clone was detected once. The chain combines TRBV6-5 with TRBJ2-3, with 8 bases aligning to TRBD1. V lost 4 bases, J lost 1 base, and 4 bases stayed unmatched. The germline V gene encodes CDR1 MNHEY and CDR2 SVGAGI. CDR3 length equals 15 residues. The CDR3: CASSSTRGRTDTQYF. For the CDR3, the DNA is TGTGCCAGCAGTTCGACCAGGGGGCGCACAGATACGCAGTATTTT.